Shown below are 24 T cell receptor beta chains from a single sample sequenced in a study of blood T cell repertoires in COVID-19. The data were produced by immunoSEQ multiplex PCR, yet TCRdb's version contains in-frame clones alone and is incomplete. Seen here are under 300,000 clones, about 86% observed once, and the top ten hold roughly 4%. Sequencing was performed on peripheral blood. The source is a man in his late teens or twenties with active or convalescent COVID-19.

This clone appeared a single time. The chain couples TRBV3-1 (or the pseudogene TRBV3-2) to TRBJ2-5, with D uncertain. V was shortened by 2 bases and J by 2 bases, with 12 bases between the two germline ends. Germline CDR1 and CDR2: LGHDT and YNNKEL (reference sequence). The CDR3 totals 15 residues. As DNA, the CDR3 is TGTGCCAGCAGCCAACTGTCTGGGCCTCAAGAGACCCAGTACTTC. Amino acid sequence: CASSQLSGPQETQYF.

This chain uses TRBV5-6 with TRBJ2-7, with 11 positions matching TRBD1. Trimming took 4 bases from V and 4 from J; bases not matched to a gene: 7. The CDR3 is 15 residues long. Germline CDR1 SGHDT, CDR2 YYEEEE. CDR3 loop: CASSPDRGPLYEQYF. The CDR3 nucleotides read TGTGCCAGCAGCCCGGACAGGGGGCCTTTGTACGAGCAGTACTTC.

The V and J genes are TRBV3-1 (or the pseudogene TRBV3-2) and TRBJ2-1, with 13 bases matching TRBD2. V lost 8 bases, J lost 8 bases, and 6 bases stayed unmatched. There are 14 residues in the CDR3. The germline CDR1 and CDR2 sequences are LGHDT and YNNKEL (reference sequence). The CDR3 DNA is TGTGCCAGCGAACTAGCGGGGGGGACCTATGAGCAGTTCTTC. As protein: CASELAGGTYEQFF.

The rearrangement uses TRBV28 and TRBJ1-6, with D unresolved. CDR1 is MDHEN and CDR2 is SYDVKM in the germline V gene. The CDR3 consists of 15 residues. Trimming took off 7 bases at V and 6 bases at J, with 16 bases between the two ends. The CDR3 region has the DNA TGTGCCAGCATCGGGAGCCGACCACTTAATTCACCCCTCCACTTT. It encodes CASIGSRPLNSPLHF.

V usage is TRBV6-5 and J usage is TRBJ1-1; possibly TRBD1 for D (5 bases). V was pared by 5 bases and J by 7 bases, with 14 bases between. Germline CDR1 and CDR2: MNHEY and SVGAGI. CDR3 length: 13 amino acids. The CDR3 DNA is TGTGCCAGCAGTCCCGGGGGGGGTATTGAAGCTTTCTTT. Protein sequence: CASSPGGGIEAFF.

This clone was counted once. The chain is built from TRBV27 and TRBJ2-4, with D uncertain. This CDR3 spans 15 amino acids. Germline-derived CDR1 and CDR2 are MNHEY and SMNVEV (reference sequence). Trimming removed 5 bases at V and 0 bases at J, with 11 bases between. CDR3 protein: CASSLTVLAKNIQYF. CDR3 bases: TGTGCCAGCAGTCTTACGGTACTAGCCAAAAACATTCAGTACTTC.

The V gene is TRBV3-1 (or the pseudogene TRBV3-2), the J gene TRBJ2-7, with D perhaps matching TRBD1 (6 bases). This CDR3 contains 14 residues. Trimming removed 4 bases at V and 0 bases at J, with 10 bases between. Germline assignment: CDR1 LGHDT and CDR2 YNNKEL (reference sequence). The CDR3 bases are TGTGCCAGCAGCCTCGGGACACCCTCCTACGAGCAGTACTTC. It yields the protein CASSLGTPSYEQYF.

This clone came up once. The chain carries TRBV3-1 (or the pseudogene TRBV3-2) and TRBJ2-4; 7 nucleotides match TRBD2. The CDR3 runs to 15 residues. The junction had 8 bases not matched to a gene; V was cut back by 0 bases and J by 9 bases. The germline CDR1 and CDR2 sequences are LGHDT and YNNKEL (reference sequence). CDR3 nucleotide sequence: TGTGCCAGCAGCCAAGAAGGGCGGCGGGGGAGCATTCAGTACTTC. Its translation: CASSQEGRRGSIQYF.

The V call is TRBV27, the J call TRBJ1-1; TRBD1 aligns across 8 bases. Germline V gene lookup returns CDR1 MNHEY and CDR2 SMNVEV (reference sequence). With V trimmed by 6 bases and J by 2 bases, 8 bases remained unmatched. CDR3 length equals 15 residues. CDR3 amino acids: CASRPYRGANTEAFF. In DNA form, the CDR3 reads TGTGCCAGCAGACCTTACAGGGGGGCTAACACTGAAGCTTTCTTT.

This sequence joins TRBV6-1 and TRBJ2-3, with D maybe TRBD1 (6 bases). This CDR3 contains 15 residues. Per the germline V gene, CDR1 is MNHNS and CDR2 is SASEGT. V lost 0 bases and J lost 2, with 9 bases in between. CDR3 sequence reads: CASSEAQGITDTQYF. CDR3 bases: TGTGCCAGCAGTGAAGCGCAGGGGATCACAGATACGCAGTATTTT.

This chain uses TRBV7-6 with TRBJ2-5; 11 bases are shared with TRBD1. Trimming cost V 5 bases and J 9 bases; bases outside gene matches: 11. The germline V gene encodes CDR1 SGHVS and CDR2 FNYEAQ. There are 15 residues in the CDR3. The CDR3 here is CASSTDIGQGASQYF. Here the CDR3 DNA reads TGTGCCAGCAGCACCGACATTGGACAGGGGGCGTCCCAGTACTTC.

The chain has TRBV4-3 and TRBJ2-7, with 12 bases identical to TRBD1. Germline trimming cut 0 bases from V and 7 bases from J; bases unmatched to any gene: 4. The germline gives CDR1 LGHNA, CDR2 YSLEER. The CDR3 sequence is 15 residues long. CDR3 region: CASSQEGTGGAEQYF. The CDR3 DNA reads TGCGCCAGCAGCCAAGAAGGGACAGGGGGCGCGGAGCAGTACTTC.

The chain recombines TRBV7-9 with TRBJ2-7, with D possibly TRBD1 on 6 matching bases. The V end lost 4 bases, the J end lost 5 bases, and 9 bases lay between the germline ends. Germline CDR1 reads SEHNR; CDR2 reads FQNEAQ (reference sequence). The CDR3 extends over 12 amino acids. The CDR3 sequence: CASSSPGDEQYF. CDR3 DNA sequence: TGTGCCAGCAGCTCCCCAGGGGACGAGCAGTACTTC.

The chain's CDR3 is CASALVSPGNTIYF. DNA of the CDR3: TGTGCCAGCGCCTTAGTATCCCCTGGAAACACCATATATTTT. This chain links TRBV28 with TRBJ1-3, with unresolved D. This CDR3 comprises 14 residues. CDR1 is MDHEN and CDR2 is SYDVKM in the germline V gene. V shed 8 bases and J shed 2 bases, with 13 bases lying between them.

The chain couples TRBV9 to TRBJ2-1; 8 bases agree with TRBD2. J gave up 3 bases and V 4 bases, and 12 bases lay outside the gene matches. The CDR3 covers 17 residues. The germline V gene encodes CDR1 SGDLS and CDR2 YYNGEE. CDR3 nucleotide sequence: TGTGCCAGCAGCCCCACCTGGCGGGGGGCGTTCTACAATGAGCAGTTCTTC. It specifies CASSPTWRGAFYNEQFF. The entire variable domain, with the rest obtained from reference TRBV9 and TRBJ2-1, is as follows: DSGVTQTPKHLITATGQRVTLRCSPRSGDLSVYWYQQSLDQGLQFLIQYYNGEERAKGNILERFSAQQFPDLHSELNLSSLELGDSALYFCASSPTWRGAFYNEQFFGPGTRLTVL.

The chain has TRBV6-6 and TRBJ2-7; TRBD1 matches at 8 bases. Trimming took 5 bases from V and 0 from J; bases not matched to a gene: 0. The CDR3 has 13 residues. Germline loops: CDR1 MNHNY, CDR2 SVGAGI (reference sequence). This CDR3 is CASSQGASYEQYF. CDR3 in DNA: TGTGCCAGCAGTCAGGGGGCCTCCTACGAGCAGTACTTC.

CDR3 sequence: CATPGGQRAYEQYF. The CDR3 DNA reads TGTGCCACCCCAGGGGGGCAGCGGGCCTACGAGCAGTACTTC. The chain has TRBV6-4 and TRBJ2-7, with D possibly being TRBD1 (7 bases). Germline V gives CDR1 MRHNA, CDR2 SNTAGT. The CDR3 is 14 amino acids. Trimming removed 10 bases from V and 2 bases from J, with 18 bases in between.

With regard to this clone: The same CDR3 can be traced to other DNA sequences in this sample. This chain uses TRBV2 with TRBJ2-5, with D tentatively TRBD1 (5 bases). CDR1 is SNHLY, CDR2 FYNNEI, per germline. Trimming shortened V by 3 bases and J by 2 bases, and 7 bases separated the two germline ends. CDR3 length: 13 amino acids. The CDR3 here is CASSEQGQETQYF. CDR3 DNA sequence: TGTGCCAGCAGTGAGCAGGGTCAAGAGACCCAGTACTTC.

This chain links TRBV3-1 (or the pseudogene TRBV3-2) with TRBJ2-1, with 11 positions matching TRBD2. The CDR3 has 15 residues. Germline CDR1 is LGHDT and CDR2 is YNNKEL (reference sequence). The trim removed 7 bases at V and 4 bases at J, leaving 6 bases unmatched. The CDR3 DNA is TGTGCCAGCAACTTTGGGACTAGCGGATACAATGAGCAGTTCTTC. Its translation is CASNFGTSGYNEQFF.

V is TRBV6-5 and J is TRBJ2-7, with D tentatively TRBD2 (5 bases). The CDR3 consists of 14 residues. Trimming took off 8 bases at V and 3 bases at J, with 17 bases between the two ends. CDR1 and CDR2 (germline): MNHEY, SVGAGI. CDR3 residues: CASGREFTNYEQYF. CDR3 nucleotide sequence: TGTGCCAGCGGTCGGGAATTCACAAACTACGAGCAGTACTTC.

The chain combines TRBV29-1 with TRBJ1-2; D possibly corresponds to TRBD1 (6 bases). Germline values: CDR1 SQVTM, CDR2 ANQGSEA. Trimming shortened V by 4 bases and J by 5 bases, and 14 bases separated the two germline ends. The CDR3 totals 13 residues. The CDR3, as DNA: TGCAGCGTTGGGGGTCAGGGGAGATATGGCTACACCTTC. Protein sequence: CSVGGQGRYGYTF.

This chain links TRBV27 with TRBJ1-2, with D perhaps TRBD1 (6 bases). Per germline, CDR1 MNHEY and CDR2 SMNVEV (reference sequence). Trimming cost V 8 bases and J 7 bases, with 17 bases left between them. This CDR3 contains 13 residues. For the CDR3, the DNA is TGTGCCAGCTTGGGGGCAGGGGTAGGTGGCTACACCTTC. It translates to CASLGAGVGGYTF.

The chain has TRBV4-1 and TRBJ1-5; D may be TRBD1 (6 bases). Germline CDR1 is MGHRA and CDR2 is YSYEKL. Trimming took 0 bases from V and 7 from J, leaving 19 bases between them. The CDR3 extends over 17 amino acids. DNA of the CDR3: TGCGCCAGCAGCCAAGACATTGATCGGCGGGGGCACCAGCCCCAGCATTTT. Translated, it gives CASSQDIDRRGHQPQHF.

The chain joins TRBV7-2 to TRBJ1-3, with 7 bases identical to TRBD1. CDR1 is SGHTA and CDR2 is FQGNSA in the germline V gene. CDR3 length equals 16 residues. The V segment lost 1 base and the J segment 7 bases; nucleotides outside the gene matches: 10. The CDR3 spells CASSLGQGIRGNTIYF. CDR3 in DNA: TGTGCCAGCAGCTTAGGACAGGGTATCCGCGGTAACACCATATATTTT.